This passage covers 22 T cell receptor beta chains from one sample sequenced in a study of PD-1 blockade in classical Hodgkin lymphoma. Profiled with immunoSEQ multiplex PCR; TCRdb holds only in-frame clones, not every one. The sample has around 150,000 clones, under 85% seen once; the top ten hold about 9.2%. Each patient relapsed following autologous stem cell transplantation, and prior brentuximab vedotin exposure differed. Sequencing used peripheral blood mononuclear cells (PBMCs), obtained before the second cycle of nivolumab. These receptors all come from a human donor with classical Hodgkin lymphoma.

This clone was recorded only once. The rearrangement uses TRBV7-9 and TRBJ2-3, with a possible D match to TRBD2 (5 bases). Trimming removed 5 bases at V and 5 bases at J, with 17 bases between. This CDR3 contains 15 residues. Germline-derived CDR1 and CDR2 are SEHNR and FQNEAQ (reference sequence). The CDR3, as DNA: TGTGCCAGCAGCCGACCGGTCGGAGGTGGAGATACGCAGTATTTT. Translating gives CASSRPVGGGDTQYF. Looking up the rest from reference TRBV7-9 and TRBJ2-3 gives the full variable domain: DTGVSQNPRHKITKRGQNVTFRCDPISEHNRLYWYRQTLGQGPEFLTYFQNEAQLEKSRLLSDRFSAERPKGSFSTLEIQRTEQGDSAMYLCASSRPVGGGDTQYFGPGTRLTVL.

The V gene is TRBV7-2, the J gene TRBJ2-5; perhaps TRBD1 as D (5 bases). Germline loops: CDR1 SGHTA, CDR2 FQGNSA. The CDR3 is 13 amino acids. The V and J ends lost 2 bases and 4 bases respectively, with 8 bases between them. This CDR3 is CASSLRRAETQYF. CDR3 nucleotide sequence: TGTGCCAGCAGCTTACGCAGGGCAGAGACCCAGTACTTC. Filled out from reference TRBV7-2 and TRBJ2-5, the complete variable domain reads GAGVSQSPSNKVTEKGKDVELRCDPISGHTALYWYRQSLGQGLEFLIYFQGNSAPDKSGLPSDRFSAERTGGSVSTLTIQRTQQEDSAVYLCASSLRRAETQYFGPGTRLLVL.

V is TRBV9 and J is TRBJ1-1; D remains unclear. The CDR3 is made up of 16 amino acids. V lost 0 bases and J 1 base, leaving 13 bases between the germline ends. Germline V gene data show CDR1 as SGDLS and CDR2 as YYNGEE. CDR3 sequence (DNA): TGTGCCAGCAGCGTAGGGTTAAAGGCCCGGAACACTGAAGCTTTCTTT. As protein: CASSVGLKARNTEAFF. Filled out from reference TRBV9 and TRBJ1-1, the complete variable domain reads DSGVTQTPKHLITATGQRVTLRCSPRSGDLSVYWYQQSLDQGLQFLIQYYNGEERAKGNILERFSAQQFPDLHSELNLSSLELGDSALYFCASSVGLKARNTEAFFGQGTRLTVV.

The rearrangement links TRBV6-6 to TRBJ1-2; tentative D call: TRBD1 (5 bases). Per the germline V gene, CDR1 is MNHNY and CDR2 is SVGAGI (reference sequence). The CDR3 runs to 14 residues. V shed 5 bases and J shed 4 bases, with 14 bases lying between them. The CDR3 protein is CASSLYGGGYGYTF. CDR3 in DNA: TGTGCCAGCAGTCTATATGGGGGGGGCTATGGCTACACCTTC.

This clone came up a few times. The chain couples TRBV27 to TRBJ1-1, with D unresolved. The germline V and J ends were trimmed by 5 bases and 7 bases, with 14 bases remaining between them. Germline assignment: CDR1 MNHEY and CDR2 SMNVEV (reference sequence). CDR3 length: 13 residues. The CDR3 region has the DNA TGTGCCAGCAGTCCCCAAATGTTTCTTGAAGCTTTCTTT. It codes for CASSPQMFLEAFF.

This clone occurred once. The rearrangement links TRBV11-3 to TRBJ1-5, with 8 bases matching TRBD1. The germline gives CDR1 SGHNT, CDR2 YENEEA. The length of the CDR3 is 14 residues. The V gene end was trimmed by 4 bases and the J gene end by 4 bases; junction bases not matched to a gene: 3. The DNA of the CDR3 is TGTGCCAGCAGCTCAGGGGGCCGGAATCAGCCCCAGCATTTT. Protein product: CASSSGGRNQPQHF.

V is TRBV25-1 and J is TRBJ2-5, with D perhaps assigned TRBD1 or TRBD2 (5 bases each). Trimming shortened V by 4 bases and J by 1 base, and 7 bases separated the two germline ends. This CDR3 comprises 13 residues. From germline, CDR1 is MGHDK and CDR2 SYGVNS. The CDR3 bases are TGTGCCAGCAGTGCGGGGCCCCAAGAGACCCAGTACTTC. It yields the protein CASSAGPQETQYF.

The chain joins TRBV18 to TRBJ1-1; tentatively, D is TRBD1 (6 bases). Trimming stripped 5 bases from V and 4 bases from J, with 14 bases between. The CDR3 length is 14 residues. Germline V lookup: CDR1 KGHSH, CDR2 LQKENI. As DNA, the CDR3 is TGTGCCAGCTCATCGCCAGGGGACGGCACTGAAGCTTTCTTT. Amino acid sequence: CASSSPGDGTEAFF.

This chain uses TRBV6-5 with TRBJ1-2; D ambiguous. The CDR3 spans 15 residues. V lost 1 base to trimming and J lost 2 bases, with 11 bases between them. Germline CDR1 and CDR2: MNHEY and SVGAGI. The CDR3 here is CASSYLRAPNYGYTF. The DNA for the CDR3 is TGTGCCAGCAGTTACTTGAGGGCTCCGAACTATGGCTACACCTTC.

This clone was seen once. One end of the junction does not line up with germline, which may come from a read error. This chain connects TRBV28 to TRBJ2-7; 8 positions agree with TRBD1. CDR1 and CDR2 from the germline V gene are MDHEN and SYDVKM. This CDR3 comprises 13 residues. The CDR3 DNA sequence: TGTGCCAGCAGTTTCCCCGGACAGGGCAACATCGCCTTC. This codes for CASSFPGQGNIAF.

This clone has more than one count but fewer than ten. This chain connects TRBV18 to TRBJ1-4, with D maybe TRBD1 (6 bases). This CDR3 is 15 amino acids long. Trimming took off 0 bases at V and 8 bases at J, with 13 bases between the two ends. CDR1 and CDR2 from the germline V gene are KGHSH and LQKENI. The CDR3, as DNA: TGTGCCAGCTCACCACCGGAACAGGGAGGAGAAAAACTGTTTTTT. As protein: CASSPPEQGGEKLFF. Complete variable domain (other parts from reference TRBV18 and TRBJ1-4): NAGVMQNPRHLVRRRGQEARLRCSPMKGHSHVYWYRQLPEEGLKFMVYLQKENIIDESGMPKERFSAEFPKEGPSILRIQQVVRGDSAAYFCASSPPEQGGEKLFFGSGTQLSVL.

This clone was recorded only once. The V gene is TRBV11-2, the J gene TRBJ1-2; 7 bases are a match to TRBD1. The V gene's germline CDR1 is SGHAT and CDR2 FQNNGV. Unmatched junction bases numbered 6, after V lost 5 bases and J lost 3 bases. The CDR3 runs to 14 residues. The CDR3 protein is CASSNNRGYYGYTF. The CDR3, as DNA: TGTGCCAGCAGCAACAACAGGGGATACTATGGCTACACCTTC.

The chain has TRBV11-2 and TRBJ1-6; D possibly corresponds to TRBD1 (5 bases). This CDR3 has 18 amino acids. Germline loops: CDR1 SGHAT, CDR2 FQNNGV. V dropped 2 bases and J dropped 6 bases, with 20 bases sitting between them. CDR3 protein: CASSLLGVRVAVNSPLHF. DNA of the CDR3: TGTGCCAGCAGCTTACTAGGGGTCAGGGTGGCAGTTAATTCACCCCTCCACTTT.

V gene TRBV7-9 combines with J gene TRBJ2-1; weak D call: TRBD2 (6 bases). Trimming cost V 2 bases and J 3 bases, with 11 bases left between them. The CDR3 is 15 amino acids. Germline V gene sequence: CDR1 SEHNR, CDR2 FQNEAQ (reference sequence). The DNA for the CDR3 is TGTGCCAGCAGCTTAAGGTCTAGCGACTACAATGAGCAGTTCTTC. It encodes CASSLRSSDYNEQFF. The whole variable domain, remainder taken from reference TRBV7-9 and TRBJ2-1, is DTGVSQNPRHKITKRGQNVTFRCDPISEHNRLYWYRQTLGQGPEFLTYFQNEAQLEKSRLLSDRFSAERPKGSFSTLEIQRTEQGDSAMYLCASSLRSSDYNEQFFGPGTRLTVL.

This sequence joins TRBV28 and TRBJ2-3; possibly TRBD1 for D (5 bases). CDR1 is MDHEN, CDR2 SYDVKM, per germline. Between the trimmed V and J ends, which lost 6 bases and 5 bases, there was a span of 27 bases. This CDR3 is 18 amino acids long. The CDR3 loop is CASSTPSTGYERGDTQYF. CDR3 nucleotide sequence: TGTGCCAGCAGCACGCCCTCCACAGGTTACGAAAGAGGAGATACGCAGTATTTT.

The chain recombines TRBV28 with TRBJ2-2, with 8 bases matching TRBD1. The V and J ends lost 6 bases and 4 bases, in that order; junction bases with no gene match: 7. This CDR3 is built from 15 residues. Germline CDR1 MDHEN, CDR2 SYDVKM. CDR3 sequence (DNA): TGTGCCAGCAGAACGACAGGGGCGGGCACCGGGGAGCTGTTTTTT. Its translation: CASRTTGAGTGELFF.

The chain carries TRBV11-3 and TRBJ2-7; 9 positions match TRBD1. With 5 bases clipped from V and 0 bases from J, the junction kept 2 bases outside the gene matches. CDR1 and CDR2 (germline): SGHNT, YENEEA. The CDR3 is made up of 14 amino acids. The CDR3 sequence: CASSRDRDSYEQYF. CDR3 nucleotides: TGTGCCAGCAGCCGGGACAGGGACTCCTACGAGCAGTACTTC.

The chain employs TRBV28 and TRBJ1-3, with a tentative D call TRBD1 (6 bases). The V and J ends lost 3 bases and 0 bases respectively, with 18 bases between them. Germline CDR1 is MDHEN and CDR2 is SYDVKM. The CDR3 loop spans 18 amino acids. CDR3 nucleotide sequence: TGTGCCAGCAGTTTCGCAAGTGGGACACCGAGCTCTGGAAACACCATATATTTT. Residues: CASSFASGTPSSGNTIYF. The variable domain in full, completed from reference TRBV28 and TRBJ1-3, reads DVKVTQSSRYLVKRTGEKVFLECVQDMDHENMFWYRQDPGLGLRLIYFSYDVKMKEKGDIPEGYSVSREKKERFSLILESASTNQTSMYLCASSFASGTPSSGNTIYFGEGSWLTVV.

The V gene is TRBV9, the J gene TRBJ1-3, with 7 positions matching TRBD1. J was trimmed by 2 bases and V by 4 bases; bases with no gene match: 3. The germline gives CDR1 SGDLS, CDR2 YYNGEE. The CDR3 runs to 14 residues. As DNA, the CDR3 is TGTGCCAGCAGCCGAGGACAGGCTGGAAACACCATATATTTT. Translated: CASSRGQAGNTIYF.

The chain joins TRBV27 to TRBJ2-2, with D perhaps matching TRBD2 (6 bases). The CDR3 has 14 residues. Germline CDR1 MNHEY, CDR2 SMNVEV (reference sequence). Trimming left V 10 bases short and J 3 bases short, with 15 bases between. The CDR3 coding sequence is TGTGCCACCGCATCGGGGGTTTACACCGGGGAGCTGTTTTTT. Translating it yields CATASGVYTGELFF.

V and J are TRBV2 and TRBJ2-1; 14 nucleotides match TRBD2. Germline CDR1 SNHLY, CDR2 FYNNEI. This CDR3 comprises 17 residues. V shed 6 bases, J shed 3 bases, and the junction held 7 bases outside the gene matches. CDR3 DNA: TGTGCCAGCAGGCCCGGGACTAGCGGGGGTGGCTACAATGAGCAGTTCTTC. This sequence encodes CASRPGTSGGGYNEQFF. The whole variable domain, filled in from reference TRBV2 and TRBJ2-1, reads EPEVTQTPSHQVTQMGQEVILRCVPISNHLYFYWYRQILGQKVEFLVSFYNNEISEKSEIFDDQFSVERPDGSNFTLKIRSTKLEDSAMYFCASRPGTSGGGYNEQFFGPGTRLTVL.

V gene TRBV7-5 combines with J gene TRBJ2-1; TRBD2 reflects the table's D call only, with no check against the DNA. TRBV7-5 is an annotated pseudogene. The CDR3 is 10 residues long. The CDR3 here is CARTGNEQFF. In nucleotides, the CDR3 is TGTGCCAGAACCGGGAATGAGCAGTTCTTC.